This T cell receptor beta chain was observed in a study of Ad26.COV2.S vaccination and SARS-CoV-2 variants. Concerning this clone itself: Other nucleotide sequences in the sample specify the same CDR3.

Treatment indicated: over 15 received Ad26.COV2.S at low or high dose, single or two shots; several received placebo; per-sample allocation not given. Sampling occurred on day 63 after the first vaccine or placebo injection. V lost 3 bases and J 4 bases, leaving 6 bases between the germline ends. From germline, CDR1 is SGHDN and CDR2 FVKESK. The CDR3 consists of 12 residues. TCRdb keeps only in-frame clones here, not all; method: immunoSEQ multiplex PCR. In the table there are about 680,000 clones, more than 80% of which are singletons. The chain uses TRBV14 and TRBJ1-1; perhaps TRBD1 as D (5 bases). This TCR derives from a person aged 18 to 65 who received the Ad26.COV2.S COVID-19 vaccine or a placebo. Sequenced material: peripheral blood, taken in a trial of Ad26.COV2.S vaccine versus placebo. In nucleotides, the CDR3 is TGTGCCAGCAGCCACGGGGGCACTGAAGCTTTCTTT. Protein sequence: CASSHGGTEAFF.